The source of this TCR beta chain is a study of CD8 T cells in Susac syndrome. Random hexamers were used to reverse transcribe roughly 0.5 to 1 ug of RNA. MiXCR was run by TCRdb on the immunoSEQ multiplex PCR reads, yielding one entry per CDR3 protein. The repertoire holds 110,000 or so distinct CDR3 sequences, 85% to 95% seen once, with just under 0.095% in the top ten. V was pared by 1 base and J by 0 bases, with 8 bases between. CDR1 and CDR2 from the germline V gene are LGHNA and YNFKEQ. The CDR3 loop spans 15 amino acids. The V call is TRBV4-2, the J call TRBJ2-3; D is uncertain. The material sequenced was CD4+ T cells from PBMCs. The sequence derives from a human donor with multiple sclerosis. In nucleotides, the CDR3 is TGTGCCAGCAGCCAAGGGCATCCTAGCACAGATACGCAGTATTTT. It is translated as CASSQGHPSTDTQYF.